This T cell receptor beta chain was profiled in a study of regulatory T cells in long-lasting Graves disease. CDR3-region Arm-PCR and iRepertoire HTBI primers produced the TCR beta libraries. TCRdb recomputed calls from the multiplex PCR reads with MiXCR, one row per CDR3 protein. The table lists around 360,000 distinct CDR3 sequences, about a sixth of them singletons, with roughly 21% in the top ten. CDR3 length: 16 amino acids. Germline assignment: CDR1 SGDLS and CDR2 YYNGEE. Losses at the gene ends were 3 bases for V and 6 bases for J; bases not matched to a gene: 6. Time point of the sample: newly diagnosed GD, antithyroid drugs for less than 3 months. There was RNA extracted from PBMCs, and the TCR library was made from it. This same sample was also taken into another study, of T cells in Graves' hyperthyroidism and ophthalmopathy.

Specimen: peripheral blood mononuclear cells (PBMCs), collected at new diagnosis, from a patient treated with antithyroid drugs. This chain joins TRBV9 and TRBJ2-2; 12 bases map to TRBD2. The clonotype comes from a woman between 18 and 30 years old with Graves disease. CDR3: CASSAPASGGAGELFF. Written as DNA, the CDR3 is TGTGCCAGCAGCGCGCCCGCTAGCGGGGGGGCCGGGGAGCTGTTTTTT.